These 4 T cell receptor beta chains were all obtained from the same sample, sequenced in a study of OX40 agonist ivuxolimab in advanced cancers. Using immunoSEQ multiplex PCR, the repertoire was profiled, and TCRdb retains in-frame clones only, with some absent. The table shows nearly 60,000 clones, with over 80% occurring only once. Sample: CD4+ or CD8+ T cells sorted from blood, taken in a trial of the OX40 agonist ivuxolimab. The receptor set was obtained from an adult with an advanced solid tumor such as melanoma, head and neck, liver or kidney cancer.

The chain carries TRBV6-5 and TRBJ1-2; D might be TRBD1 (5 bases). V was clipped by 2 bases and J by 8 bases, with 12 bases between them. Germline CDR1 and CDR2: MNHEY and SVGAGI. The CDR3 contains 13 residues. The CDR3 sequence is CASSYLGQGGYTF. In nucleotides, the CDR3 is TGTGCCAGCAGTTACCTCGGACAAGGAGGCTACACCTTC.

The chain couples TRBV28 to TRBJ1-2; D may be TRBD1 (6 bases). This CDR3 comprises 12 residues. From germline, CDR1 is MDHEN and CDR2 SYDVKM. Trimming pared 8 bases from V and 8 bases from J, leaving 15 bases between. In DNA form, the CDR3 reads TGTGCCAGCGTCAGGGGAGCAAGCGGCTACACCTTC. Translating gives CASVRGASGYTF.

This chain uses TRBV30 with TRBJ1-2; D gene unclear. V shed 3 bases and J shed 4 bases, with 15 bases lying between them. Germline V lookup: CDR1 GTSNPN, CDR2 SVGIG (reference sequence). The CDR3 length is 14 residues. In DNA, the CDR3 is TGTGCCTGGAGCCCCGATTCGGCGGGCTATGGCTACACCTTC. Its protein product is CAWSPDSAGYGYTF.

The chain couples TRBV2 to TRBJ2-1; 7 bases map to TRBD2. The CDR3 is made up of 14 amino acids. The germline gives CDR1 SNHLY, CDR2 FYNNEI. With V trimmed by 8 bases and J by 5 bases, 9 bases remained unmatched. CDR3 bases: TGTGCCAGCCGCCCCCGAAGCGGGGACAATGAGCAGTTCTTC. Amino acids: CASRPRSGDNEQFF.